This entry lists 26 T cell receptor beta chains sequenced from one sample in a study of blood T cell repertoires in COVID-19. The protocol was immunoSEQ multiplex PCR, while the TCRdb copy is restricted to in-frame clones and leaves out a portion. This sample has 150,000 or so clones, with more than 75% found just once. The sample comprised peripheral blood. These receptors originate from a man in his fifties or sixties with active or convalescent COVID-19.

This chain uses TRBV9 with TRBJ2-1, with 7 bases identical to TRBD2. The trim removed 0 bases at V and 8 bases at J, leaving 26 bases unmatched. The CDR3 has 21 residues. Germline lookup yields CDR1 SGDLS and CDR2 YYNGEE. In DNA form, the CDR3 reads TGTGCCAGCAGCGTAGGGCTAGGGGCGGGAGAAATTCGGGGTAAACAAGATGAGCAGTTCTTC. Translated: CASSVGLGAGEIRGKQDEQFF.

The rearrangement links TRBV9 to TRBJ2-1; 10 nucleotides agree with TRBD1. Trimming cost V 0 bases and J 4 bases; bases outside gene matches: 7. Germline CDR1 reads SGDLS; CDR2 reads YYNGEE. CDR3 length equals 17 residues. Here the CDR3 DNA reads TGTGCCAGCAGCGTAGAATTGGACAGGGGGAAGTACAATGAGCAGTTCTTC. Protein: CASSVELDRGKYNEQFF.

V gene TRBV19 combines with J gene TRBJ2-7; no clear D gene. The CDR3 runs to 16 residues. V gave up 3 bases and J gave up 3 bases, with 18 bases separating them. Germline lookup yields CDR1 LNHDA and CDR2 SQIVND (reference sequence). CDR3 residues: CASSIRSVAANYEQYF. The CDR3 coding sequence is TGTGCCAGTAGTATTCGGTCGGTGGCGGCCAACTACGAGCAGTACTTC.

The chain has TRBV5-5 and TRBJ1-5; D call uncertain. The CDR3 spans 15 residues. Germline CDR1 SGHKS, CDR2 YYEKEE (reference sequence). The V gene lost 1 base and the J gene lost 3 bases, with 11 bases spanning the gap. In DNA, the CDR3 is TGTGCCAGCAGCTTGAAAGGAGGGCTCAATCAGCCCCAGCATTTT. The encoded protein is CASSLKGGLNQPQHF.

The chain uses TRBV2 and TRBJ2-1; TRBD2 matches 8 bases. CDR1 SNHLY and CDR2 FYNNEI come from the germline V gene. The CDR3 length is 12 residues. After removal of 6 bases from V and 16 bases from J, the junction contained 11 bases not matched to a gene. The CDR3 DNA is TGTGCCAGCAGGAACCTTGGGACTAGAAACTTCTTC. It translates to CASRNLGTRNFF.

The chain is built from TRBV19 and TRBJ2-7, with 7 positions matching TRBD1. The CDR3 length is 15 residues. V trimming: 5 bases; J trimming: 2 bases; junction bases outside the gene matches: 9. The germline V gene has CDR1 LNHDA and CDR2 SQIVND (reference sequence). This chain's CDR3 is CASSLPGQRTYEQYF. As DNA, the CDR3 is TGTGCCAGTAGTTTACCGGGACAGCGAACCTACGAGCAGTACTTC.

The rearrangement joins TRBV16 to TRBJ2-2, with D possibly being TRBD2 (6 bases). The germline V and J ends were trimmed by 3 bases and 6 bases, with 14 bases remaining between them. CDR1 and CDR2 from the germline V gene are KGHSY and FQNENV. The CDR3 sequence is 15 residues long. The CDR3 DNA follows: TGTGCCAGCAGCCAGTCGGGACTGCTGCCCGGGGAGCTGTTTTTT. It codes for CASSQSGLLPGELFF.

Written as DNA, the CDR3 is TGTGCCAGCAGCGACGACAGGGGGGGAAACTATGGCTACACCTTC. Translated: CASSDDRGGNYGYTF. The gene calls are TRBV5-4 and TRBJ1-2, with 9 bases matching TRBD1. Germline CDR1 and CDR2: SGHNT and YYREEE (reference sequence). The junction had 6 bases not matched to a gene; V was cut back by 4 bases and J by 2 bases. This CDR3 contains 15 residues.

CDR3 region: CASSTPGGNTEAFF. CDR3 DNA: TGTGCCAGCAGCACCCCAGGGGGTAACACTGAAGCTTTCTTT. The rearrangement uses TRBV5-4 and TRBJ1-1, with TRBD1 identical over 7 bases. In germline, CDR1 is SGHNT, CDR2 YYREEE (reference sequence). The trim removed 4 bases at V and 2 bases at J, leaving 5 bases unmatched. The CDR3 runs 14 residues.

This clone was detected only once. V gene TRBV5-6 combines with J gene TRBJ2-3; 8 bases are shared with TRBD2. The CDR3 runs 14 residues. V shed 3 bases and J 5 bases; nucleotides not matched to a gene: 5. The germline V gene encodes CDR1 SGHDT and CDR2 YYEEEE. Here the CDR3 reads CASSWGLAGDTQYF. The CDR3 nucleotides are TGTGCCAGCAGCTGGGGGCTAGCGGGAGATACGCAGTATTTT.

This chain links TRBV19 with TRBJ1-6, with 8 bases that match TRBD1. V trimming: 6 bases; J trimming: 14 bases; junction bases outside the gene matches: 9. The CDR3 contains 13 residues. The germline V gene encodes CDR1 LNHDA and CDR2 SQIVND (reference sequence). The CDR3 protein is CASRAGTGLALHF. The CDR3 region has the DNA TGTGCCAGTAGGGCCGGGACAGGCCTAGCCCTCCACTTT.

V usage is TRBV7-9 and J usage is TRBJ2-7, with 8 bases fitting TRBD1. CDR3 length: 14 residues. The germline V gene encodes CDR1 SEHNR and CDR2 FQNEAQ (reference sequence). J lost 7 bases, V lost 5 bases, and 10 bases had no gene match. DNA of the CDR3: TGTGCCAGCAGCCACCGGGACAGGAATTGGGAGCAGTACTTC. It specifies CASSHRDRNWEQYF.

This clone was recorded a few times. The gene calls are TRBV5-1 and TRBJ1-4; no clear D. V dropped 4 bases and J dropped 0 bases, with 7 bases sitting between them. The CDR3 contains 14 residues. In germline, CDR1 is SGHRS, CDR2 YFSETQ. CDR3 sequence (DNA): TGCGCCAGCAGCCCGCGGGCAACTAATGAAAAACTGTTTTTT. It encodes CASSPRATNEKLFF. The full variable domain, its missing parts supplied by reference TRBV5-1 and TRBJ1-4, is KAGVTQTPRYLIKTRGQQVTLSCSPISGHRSVSWYQQTPGQGLQFLFEYFSETQRNKGNFPGRFSGRQFSNSRSEMNVSTLELGDSALYLCASSPRATNEKLFFGSGTQLSVL.

The chain has TRBV11-2 and TRBJ2-2; a weak D match, TRBD1 (6 bases). In germline, CDR1 is SGHAT, CDR2 FQNNGV. V was pared by 1 base and J by 1 base, with 10 bases between. The CDR3 is 16 amino acids. CDR3: CASSLGGRGNTGELFF. The CDR3 DNA is TGTGCCAGCAGCTTAGGCGGCAGGGGGAACACCGGGGAGCTGTTTTTT.

The rearrangement uses TRBV19 and TRBJ1-3; D might be TRBD1 (6 bases). With 6 bases removed from V and 4 bases from J, the gap between germline ends came to 16 bases. Germline CDR1 LNHDA, CDR2 SQIVND (reference sequence). The CDR3 runs 15 residues. This CDR3 is CASSITGTGGNTIYF. CDR3 nucleotides: TGTGCCAGTAGCATCACAGGGACGGGAGGAAACACCATATATTTT. Full variable domain (missing parts from reference TRBV19 and TRBJ1-3): DGGITQSPKYLFRKEGQNVTLSCEQNLNHDAMYWYRQDPGQGLRLIYYSQIVNDFQKGDIAEGYSVSREKKESFPLTVTSAQKNPTAFYLCASSITGTGGNTIYFGEGSWLTVV.

V is TRBV6-5 and J is TRBJ2-7, with TRBD1 matching over 7 bases. Trimming removed 5 bases from V and 6 bases from J; junction bases left unmatched: 7. The CDR3 runs to 13 residues. The germline V gene has CDR1 MNHEY and CDR2 SVGAGI. CDR3 residues: CASSRTGGGEQYF. Here the CDR3 DNA reads TGTGCCAGCAGTCGGACAGGCGGAGGCGAGCAGTACTTC.

CDR3 sequence reads: CASSPLRGREGQDEQFF. The CDR3 nucleotides are TGTGCCAGCAGTCCTCTCCGAGGGCGGGAGGGCCAGGATGAGCAGTTCTTC. The chain has TRBV27 and TRBJ2-1; TRBD2 aligns across 9 bases. V shed 5 bases, J shed 8 bases, and the junction held 16 bases outside the gene matches. The germline gives CDR1 MNHEY, CDR2 SMNVEV (reference sequence). The CDR3 is made up of 17 amino acids.

This rearrangement joins TRBV6-2 or TRBV6-3 to TRBJ1-5, with 8 nucleotides matching TRBD1. The CDR3 runs to 13 residues. Germline CDR1 MNHEY, CDR2 SVGEGT. J gave up 6 bases and V 2 bases, and 0 bases lay outside the gene matches. CDR3 loop: CASSYGTGQPQHF. CDR3 sequence (DNA): TGTGCCAGCAGTTACGGGACAGGTCAGCCCCAGCATTTT.

The J gene is TRBJ2-7, the V gene TRBV5-1, with TRBD2 matching 12 bases. This CDR3 is 14 amino acids long. V trimming: 7 bases; J trimming: 3 bases; junction bases outside the gene matches: 5. Germline CDR1 reads SGHRS; CDR2 reads YFSETQ. CDR3 region: CASSRTSGNYEQYF. The CDR3 DNA follows: TGCGCCAGCTCCCGGACTAGCGGGAACTACGAGCAGTACTTC.

This clone was picked up one time. The chain couples TRBV10-3 to TRBJ2-5, with 7 bases lining up with TRBD2. V shed 10 bases, J shed 4 bases, and the junction held 15 bases outside the gene matches. Germline-derived CDR1 and CDR2 are ENHRY and SYGVKD. This CDR3 region has 15 residues. CDR3 nucleotides: TGTGCCACCCGGAGTACGCGGGAGAGATCAGAGACCCAGTACTTC. As protein: CATRSTRERSETQYF.

The gene calls are TRBV18 and TRBJ2-7; 12 nucleotides match TRBD2. V gave up 3 bases and J gave up 3 bases; unmatched junction bases: 0. The germline CDR1 and CDR2 sequences are KGHSH and LQKENI. This CDR3 has 14 residues. CDR3 nucleotides: TGTGCCAGCTCACCGACTAGCGGGAGCTACGAGCAGTACTTC. Translating gives CASSPTSGSYEQYF.

This clone was detected ten times or more. CDR3 nucleotides: TGTGCCAGCAGCTTAAGCAGGGTGCACTATGGCTACACCTTC. Translating it yields CASSLSRVHYGYTF. The chain employs TRBV7-9 and TRBJ1-2, with D possibly matching TRBD1 (5 bases). The germline V and J ends were trimmed by 2 bases and 3 bases, with 10 bases remaining between them. Germline V lookup: CDR1 SEHNR, CDR2 FQNEAQ (reference sequence). There are 14 residues in the CDR3.

This clone has at least ten counts. The rearrangement uses TRBV6-4 and TRBJ2-1; 8 nucleotides agree with TRBD2. In germline, CDR1 is MRHNA, CDR2 SNTAGT. The CDR3 covers 14 residues. V lost 3 bases and J lost 6; bases outside the gene matches: 4. CDR3 region: CASSEGTSLNEQFF. In nucleotides, the CDR3 is TGTGCCAGCAGTGAAGGGACTAGTCTCAATGAGCAGTTCTTC.

This clone was counted ten times or more. The genes are TRBV5-6 and TRBJ1-2; no clear D. Trimming stripped 0 bases from V and 2 bases from J, with 5 bases between. In germline, CDR1 is SGHDT, CDR2 YYEEEE. The CDR3 is 13 amino acids. For the CDR3, the DNA is TGTGCCAGCAGCTTGGCCCTAAACTATGGCTACACCTTC. Translated: CASSLALNYGYTF.

This clone was found once. The chain combines TRBV7-2 with TRBJ2-3; 7 bases map to TRBD1. Germline values: CDR1 SGHTA, CDR2 FQGNSA. V trimming: 0 bases; J trimming: 0 bases; junction bases outside the gene matches: 6. The length of the CDR3 is 17 residues. In nucleotides, the CDR3 is TGTGCCAGCAGCTTAGCCCCAGACAGGGTTAGCACAGATACGCAGTATTTT. This translates into CASSLAPDRVSTDTQYF.

This rearrangement joins TRBV7-2 to TRBJ1-1; the match to TRBD1 covers 7 bases. The CDR3 is 16 residues long. Losses at the gene ends were 4 bases for V and 3 bases for J; bases not matched to a gene: 11. The germline V gene encodes CDR1 SGHTA and CDR2 FQGNSA. The CDR3 DNA reads TGTGCCAGCAGCTCATTATTAGACAGGGCGCACACTGAAGCTTTCTTT. This encodes CASSSLLDRAHTEAFF.